These 17 T cell receptor beta chains originate from one sample sequenced in a study of OX40 agonist ivuxolimab in advanced cancers. The table came from immunoSEQ multiplex PCR; TCRdb's copy has only in-frame clones and leaves some out. The sample has about 86,000 clones, about 89% seen once. Sequenced here: CD4+ or CD8+ T cells sorted from blood, sampled in a trial of the OX40 agonist ivuxolimab. The source of these receptors is an adult with an advanced solid tumor such as melanoma, head and neck, liver or kidney cancer.

V and J are TRBV10-3 and TRBJ2-3; TRBD2 matches at 9 bases. This CDR3 is 12 amino acids long. V lost 6 bases, J lost 5 bases, and 0 bases stayed unmatched. Germline V gene data show CDR1 as ENHRY and CDR2 as SYGVKD. CDR3 in amino acids: CAIRLAGDTQYF. CDR3 sequence (DNA): TGTGCCATCAGACTAGCGGGAGATACGCAGTATTTT.

The chain carries TRBV28 and TRBJ2-7; no definite D call. V was cut by 6 bases and J by 2 bases, with 8 bases left in between. Germline CDR1 is MDHEN and CDR2 is SYDVKM. There are 12 residues in the CDR3. For the CDR3, the DNA is TGTGCCAGCAGGACAACCCCCTACGAGCAGTACTTC. Protein: CASRTTPYEQYF. Filled out from reference TRBV28 and TRBJ2-7, the complete variable domain reads DVKVTQSSRYLVKRTGEKVFLECVQDMDHENMFWYRQDPGLGLRLIYFSYDVKMKEKGDIPEGYSVSREKKERFSLILESASTNQTSMYLCASRTTPYEQYFGPGTRLTVT.

CDR3 DNA sequence: TGCGCCAGCAGCTACCAGAGTGCCTACGAGCAGTACTTC. It specifies CASSYQSAYEQYF. This chain uses TRBV5-1 with TRBJ2-7, with D uncertain. The CDR3 spans 13 residues. Trimming removed 3 bases from V and 2 bases from J, with 9 bases in between. Germline V gene sequence: CDR1 SGHRS, CDR2 YFSETQ.

The CDR3 here is CASSLMLGGRNTIYF. CDR3 sequence (DNA): TGTGCCAGCAGTTTAATGTTAGGGGGAAGAAACACCATATATTTT. This chain connects TRBV28 to TRBJ1-3; maybe TRBD1 (6 bases). Germline CDR1 and CDR2: MDHEN and SYDVKM. Between the trimmed V and J ends, which lost 2 bases and 5 bases, there was a span of 13 bases. The CDR3 is 15 amino acids.

The chain combines TRBV30 with TRBJ2-1, with 7 positions matching TRBD2. Germline CDR1 is GTSNPN and CDR2 is SVGIG (reference sequence). V was pared by 3 bases and J by 8 bases, with 16 bases of the junction left unmatched. The CDR3 loop spans 16 amino acids. The CDR3: CAWSGWEGPVIDEQFF. The CDR3 DNA reads as TGTGCCTGGAGCGGGTGGGAGGGCCCAGTAATCGATGAGCAGTTCTTC.

The chain has TRBV4-1 and TRBJ2-5; 8 bases are a match to TRBD1. Germline trimming cut 5 bases from V and 1 base from J; bases unmatched to any gene: 9. The CDR3 consists of 16 residues. Germline lookup yields CDR1 MGHRA and CDR2 YSYEKL. CDR3 bases: TGCGCCAGCAGCGGCCGGACAGGGTTGTTCCAAGAGACCCAGTACTTC. Amino acid sequence: CASSGRTGLFQETQYF.

The chain couples TRBV28 to TRBJ1-1; D is unresolved. CDR3 length equals 13 residues. V was cut by 5 bases and J by 1 base, with 8 bases left in between. The germline gives CDR1 MDHEN, CDR2 SYDVKM. CDR3 region: CASSPGSNTEAFF. The CDR3 nucleotides read TGTGCCAGCAGTCCCGGGTCGAACACTGAAGCTTTCTTT.

The chain combines TRBV27 with TRBJ1-2; weak D call: TRBD1 (5 bases). Germline-derived CDR1 and CDR2 are MNHEY and SMNVEV (reference sequence). The CDR3 covers 16 residues. The V end lost 6 bases, the J end lost 4 bases, and 21 bases lay between the germline ends. The CDR3 loop is CASSSFPVVRVYGYTF. The CDR3 DNA sequence: TGTGCCAGCAGCTCCTTTCCGGTTGTCAGGGTCTATGGCTACACCTTC.

V usage is TRBV25-1 and J usage is TRBJ1-5; TRBD1 is a possible D gene (5 bases). The V gene's germline CDR1 is MGHDK and CDR2 SYGVNS. With 6 bases removed from V and 2 bases from J, the gap between germline ends came to 17 bases. This CDR3 has 16 amino acids. The CDR3 DNA reads TGTGCCAGCAGGACGCGTAAGGGGCTAGGCAATCAGCCCCAGCATTTT. Protein sequence: CASRTRKGLGNQPQHF.

This rearrangement joins TRBV30 to TRBJ1-2, with D maybe TRBD1 (5 bases). This CDR3 contains 12 residues. From germline, CDR1 is GTSNPN and CDR2 SVGIG (reference sequence). V lost 7 bases, J lost 2 bases, and 11 bases lay in between. The CDR3 region is CASPTANYGYTF. The CDR3 bases are TGTGCCTCCCCGACAGCGAACTATGGCTACACCTTC.

The chain combines TRBV10-3 with TRBJ2-7, with 7 bases identical to TRBD1. CDR3 size: 11 residues. Germline V CDR1 and CDR2: ENHRY, SYGVKD. V lost 8 bases and J lost 3; bases outside the gene matches: 1. CDR3 region: CAIGTDYEQYF. The CDR3 DNA sequence: TGTGCCATCGGGACAGACTACGAGCAGTACTTC.

V is TRBV30 and J is TRBJ2-2; D gene unclear. This CDR3 spans 12 amino acids. V was pared by 3 bases and J by 4 bases, with 6 bases between. Germline CDR1 GTSNPN, CDR2 SVGIG (reference sequence). DNA of the CDR3: TGTGCCTGGAGATCTACCACCGGGGAGCTGTTTTTT. Amino acid sequence: CAWRSTTGELFF.

V is TRBV7-9 and J is TRBJ2-7; a possible D gene is TRBD1 (6 bases). The V end lost 4 bases, the J end lost 2 bases, and 21 bases lay between the germline ends. Germline V lookup: CDR1 SEHNR, CDR2 FQNEAQ (reference sequence). The CDR3 has 17 amino acids. CDR3 in amino acids: CASSSRIPGTLTYEQYF. DNA for the CDR3: TGTGCCAGCAGCTCAAGGATACCCGGGACACTTACCTACGAGCAGTACTTC.

The chain carries TRBV5-1 and TRBJ1-1; unclear D gene. Trimming took off 1 base at V and 0 bases at J, with 13 bases between the two ends. From germline, CDR1 is SGHRS and CDR2 YFSETQ. The CDR3 is 16 residues long. The CDR3 loop is CASSLKAGEMNTEAFF. CDR3 nucleotides: TGCGCCAGCAGCTTGAAAGCCGGAGAGATGAACACTGAAGCTTTCTTT. Supplemented by reference TRBV5-1 and TRBJ1-1, the full variable domain reads KAGVTQTPRYLIKTRGQQVTLSCSPISGHRSVSWYQQTPGQGLQFLFEYFSETQRNKGNFPGRFSGRQFSNSRSEMNVSTLELGDSALYLCASSLKAGEMNTEAFFGQGTRLTVV.

V and J are TRBV19 and TRBJ1-5; D gene unclear. Per germline, CDR1 LNHDA and CDR2 SQIVND (reference sequence). The CDR3 extends over 13 amino acids. Deletions cut 5 bases from V and 5 bases from J, with 10 bases between. CDR3 sequence (DNA): TGTGCCAGTAGTCCCGGACTCTATCAGCCCCAGCATTTT. This gives the protein CASSPGLYQPQHF.

The V gene is TRBV30, the J gene TRBJ2-5, with TRBD2 as a possible D gene (5 bases). This CDR3 has 14 amino acids. The V and J ends lost 1 base and 5 bases respectively, with 14 bases between them. Per germline, CDR1 GTSNPN and CDR2 SVGIG (reference sequence). For the CDR3, the DNA is TGTGCCTGGAGTGAAGGACTCTCCGGGGAGACCCAGTACTTC. It encodes CAWSEGLSGETQYF.

The chain couples TRBV28 to TRBJ2-7; D uncertain. Germline V gene sequence: CDR1 MDHEN, CDR2 SYDVKM. This CDR3 contains 15 residues. The ends were cut back, 2 bases at V and 0 bases at J, with 11 bases in the middle. This chain's CDR3 is CASSLKVGSSYEQYF. The CDR3 DNA sequence: TGTGCCAGCAGTTTAAAGGTGGGCAGCTCCTACGAGCAGTACTTC.